Listed below are T cell receptor beta chains from one sample, sequenced in a study of T cell repertoires in cytomegalovirus infection. TCRdb called the reads again in MiXCR, with one record for every CDR3 protein. The sample shows approximately 110,000 distinct CDR3 sequences, about 31% of them seen only once. For these TCRs, the target antigens are not known. Specimen: CD8+ T cells from cultured PBMCs, collected from culture after CMV antigen stimulation. These receptor sequences come from a human donor in good health (CMV status not recorded). Some clones in this sample may be carry-over from other donors' samples. CDR3s include the opening cysteine and the closing phenylalanine or tryptophan. Fields, in order: J gene, V gene, clone size, D gene, CDR3 protein, CDR3 DNA. D genes are given only for firm matches. A clone size is listed for some rows: how often the clone was seen (once, few, many), or a class if it is expanded.

>TRBJ2-2|TRBV9|few|NA
CASSPRGTGELFF
TGTGCCAGCAGCCCTCGTGGGACCGGGGAGCTGTTTTTT
>TRBJ2-2|TRBV7-8|many|NA
CASAMGELFF
TGTGCCAGCGCCATGGGGGAGCTGTTTTTT
>TRBJ2-5|TRBV20-1|NA|NA
CSYLTGGIEETQYF
TGCAGTTACCTGACTGGGGGAATTGAAGAGACCCAGTACTTC
>TRBJ2-1|TRBV7-2|many|TRBD2
CASSLPGLAGENEQFF
TGTGCCAGCAGCTTACCGGGACTAGCGGGGGAAAATGAGCAGTTCTTC
>TRBJ2-1|TRBV20-1|NA|NA
CSARDLAGVAYNEQFF
TGCAGTGCTAGAGATCTCGCAGGGGTGGCCTACAATGAGCAGTTCTTC
>TRBJ2-1|TRBV2|NA|TRBD2
CASERGVTYNEQFF
TGTGCCAGCGAGCGGGGGGTCACCTACAATGAGCAGTTCTTC
>TRBJ2-7|TRBV6-2/TRBV6-3|NA|NA
CASSHEAVHYYEQYF
TGTGCCAGCAGTCACGAGGCGGTCCACTACTACGAGCAGTACTTC
>TRBJ2-1|TRBV14|few|NA
CASSHSIYNEQFF
TGTGCCAGCAGCCACTCAATATACAATGAGCAGTTCTTC
>TRBJ2-3|TRBV6-6|few|NA
CASSYGGGHTDTQYF
TGTGCCAGCAGTTACGGCGGGGGACACACAGATACGCAGTATTTT
>TRBJ2-3|TRBV7-9|few|TRBD1
CASSVLRDSPTDTQYF
TGTGCCAGCAGCGTGTTACGGGACAGCCCCACAGATACGCAGTATTTT
>TRBJ2-7|TRBV28|once|NA
CASSLWGVGSYEQNF
NA
>TRBJ2-2|TRBV6-2/TRBV6-3|NA|TRBD1
CASSYGTGETGELFF
TGTGCCAGCAGTTACGGGACAGGGGAGACCGGGGAGCTGTTTTTT
>TRBJ1-3|TRBV27|few|NA
CASSLSWGSGNTIYF
TGTGCCAGCAGTTTATCATGGGGGAGTGGAAACACCATATATTTT
>TRBJ2-3|TRBV6-5|many|TRBD2
CASTRTSSSGTDTQYF
TGTGCCAGCACCCGGACTAGCTCCTCTGGCACAGATACGCAGTATTTT
>TRBJ2-1|TRBV7-6|NA|NA
CASSPYGEGVEDEQFF
TGTGCCAGCAGCCCCTACGGCGAAGGGGTAGAAGATGAGCAGTTCTTC
>TRBJ1-1|TRBV27|few|NA
CASSLRVGGTMNTEAFF
TGTGCCAGCAGTCTACGTGTCGGGGGAACCATGAACACTGAAGCTTTCTTT
>TRBJ1-2|TRBV4-2|many|TRBD1
CASSLGSSSGQVNYGYTF
TGTGCCAGCAGCCTAGGAAGTTCCTCGGGACAGGTTAACTATGGCTACACCTTC
>TRBJ2-2|TRBV10-3|NA|NA
CAISEEDRRNTGELFF
TGTGCCATCAGTGAAGAGGACCGCCGGAACACCGGGGAGCTGTTTTTT
>TRBJ2-1|TRBV11-2|NA|NA
CASSLEGVSEQFF
TGTGCCAGCAGCTTAGAGGGGGTCAGTGAGCAGTTCTTC
>TRBJ2-7|TRBV7-2|NA|TRBD1
CASSLAGDRGSYEQYF
TGTGCCAGCAGCTTAGCGGGGGACAGGGGGTCCTACGAGCAGTACTTC
>TRBJ1-2|TRBV7-8|few|TRBD1
CASSRTGGPNYGYTF
TGTGCCAGCAGCCGGACAGGGGGCCCTAACTATGGCTACACCTTC
>TRBJ1-1|TRBV27|NA|TRBD1
CASSFGRGLNTEAFF
TGTGCCAGCAGTTTCGGCAGGGGGCTTAACACTGAAGCTTTCTTT
>TRBJ2-7|TRBV28|NA|NA
CASSLTRRGPYEQYF
TGTGCCAGCAGTTTAACGCGGCGGGGCCCCTACGAGCAGTACTTC